This T cell receptor (beta chain) was sequenced during a study of breast tumors, draining lymph nodes, adjacent tissues. The table lists this clonotype with a few counts. A single base separates this from a much larger clone, so it may be a read error. In TCRdb, the multiplex PCR reads were re-called with MiXCR into one record per CDR3 protein. There are some 170,000 distinct CDR3 sequences in the sample; roughly a third occur only once, and around 3.5% lies in the top ten. Samples came from axillary lymph nodes draining the breast cancer. Germline loops: CDR1 MNHEY, CDR2 SVGAGI. The CDR3 is made up of 14 amino acids.

The J gene is TRBJ2-3, the V gene TRBV6-5; maybe TRBD1 (5 bases). The material sequenced was axillary lymph node tissue. This clonotype was sampled from a female donor with breast cancer. Some clones in this sample may be carry-over from other donors' samples. The CDR3 DNA follows: TGTGCCAGCAGCGACAGCTATAGCACAGATATGCAGTATTTT. It encodes CASSDSYSTDMQYF.